Sequencing of this T cell receptor beta chain was carried out in a study of T cells after yellow fever vaccination. Notes on the study in general: In post-booster samples, most primary-vaccination clones reappeared (roughly 96% CD4, about 90% CD8).

CDR3 length equals 18 residues. Germline V gene sequence: CDR1 SGHRS, CDR2 YFSETQ. Unmatched junction bases numbered 9, after V lost 0 bases and J lost 1 base. There are many counts of this clonotype. What it recognizes is unknown. Template-switching 5'RACE yielded the TCR cDNA; a universal primer site and UMIs were added in the process. TCRdb passed the 5' RACE reads through MiXCR, listing each CDR3 protein once. The sample has about 240,000 distinct CDR3 sequences, 6.9% seen once; the top ten hold 0.65% to 0.9%. The chain has TRBV5-1 and TRBJ2-3; TRBD2 agrees at 9 bases. Sequences were derived from CD4+ T cells sorted from PBMCs, sampled 15 days after the yellow fever booster vaccination. This clonotype originated in a young man who received the YFV17D yellow fever vaccine. The CDR3 coding sequence is TGCGCCAGCAGCTTGGTGGCTAGCGGGGCTTTGCGCACAGATACGCAGTATTTT. Translated, it gives CASSLVASGALRTDTQYF.